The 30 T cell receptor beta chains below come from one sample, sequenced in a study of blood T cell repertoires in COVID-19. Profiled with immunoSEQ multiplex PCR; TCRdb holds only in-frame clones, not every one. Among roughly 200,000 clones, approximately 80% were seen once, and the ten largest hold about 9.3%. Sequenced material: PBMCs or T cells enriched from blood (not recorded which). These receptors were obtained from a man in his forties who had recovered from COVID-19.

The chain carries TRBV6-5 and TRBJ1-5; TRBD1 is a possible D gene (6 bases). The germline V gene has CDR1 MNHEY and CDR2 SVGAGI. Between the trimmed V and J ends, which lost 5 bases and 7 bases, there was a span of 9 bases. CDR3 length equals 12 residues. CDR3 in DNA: TGTGCCAGCAGTACGGGACACCAGCCCCAGCATTTT. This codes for CASSTGHQPQHF.

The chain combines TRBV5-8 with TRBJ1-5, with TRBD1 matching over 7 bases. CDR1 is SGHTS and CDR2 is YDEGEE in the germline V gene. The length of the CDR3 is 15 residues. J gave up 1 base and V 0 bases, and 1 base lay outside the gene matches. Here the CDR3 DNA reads TGTGCCAGCAGCTTGGGGGACAGAAGCAATCAGCCCCAGCATTTT. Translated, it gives CASSLGDRSNQPQHF.

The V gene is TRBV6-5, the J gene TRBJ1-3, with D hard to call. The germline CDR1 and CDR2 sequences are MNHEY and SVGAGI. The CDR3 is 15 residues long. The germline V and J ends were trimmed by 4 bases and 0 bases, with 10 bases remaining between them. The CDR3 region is CASSSPGSSGNTIYF. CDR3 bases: TGTGCCAGCAGTTCCCCGGGGAGCTCTGGAAACACCATATATTTT.

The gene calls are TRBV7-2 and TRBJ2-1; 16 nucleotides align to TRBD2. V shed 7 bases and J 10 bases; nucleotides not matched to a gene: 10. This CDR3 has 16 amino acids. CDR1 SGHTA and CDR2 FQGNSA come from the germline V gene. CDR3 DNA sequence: TGTGCCAGCATCCCTACAGGGACTAGCGGGAGGGTGGAGCAGTTCTTC. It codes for CASIPTGTSGRVEQFF.

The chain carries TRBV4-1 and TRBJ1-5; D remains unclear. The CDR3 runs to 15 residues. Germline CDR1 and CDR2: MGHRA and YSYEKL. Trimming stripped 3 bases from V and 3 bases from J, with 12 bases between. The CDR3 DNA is TGCGCCAGCAGCCAGAACGACGGAGTCAATCAGCCCCAGCATTTT. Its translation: CASSQNDGVNQPQHF.

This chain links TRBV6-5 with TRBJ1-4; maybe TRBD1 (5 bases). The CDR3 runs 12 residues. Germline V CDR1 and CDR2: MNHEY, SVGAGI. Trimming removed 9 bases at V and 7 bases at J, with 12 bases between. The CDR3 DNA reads TGTGCCAGTCGGAGGGGTGGTGAAAAACTGTTTTTT. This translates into CASRRGGEKLFF.

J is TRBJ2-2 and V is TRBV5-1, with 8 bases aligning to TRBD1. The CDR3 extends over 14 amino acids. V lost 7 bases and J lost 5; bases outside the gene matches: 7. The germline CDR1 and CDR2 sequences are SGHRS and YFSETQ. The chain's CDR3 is CASGGQGSTGELFF. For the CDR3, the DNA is TGCGCCAGCGGCGGACAGGGCTCGACCGGGGAGCTGTTTTTT.

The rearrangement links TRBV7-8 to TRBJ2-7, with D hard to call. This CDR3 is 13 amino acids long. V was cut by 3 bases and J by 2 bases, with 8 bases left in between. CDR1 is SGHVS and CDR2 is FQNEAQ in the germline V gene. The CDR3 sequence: CASSFGSTYEQYF. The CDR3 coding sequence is TGTGCCAGCAGCTTTGGCAGTACCTACGAGCAGTACTTC. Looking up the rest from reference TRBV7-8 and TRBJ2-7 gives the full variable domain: GAGVSQSPRYKVAKRGQDVALRCDPISGHVSLFWYQQALGQGPEFLTYFQNEAQLDKSGLPSDRFFAERPEGSVSTLKIQRTQQEDSAVYLCASSFGSTYEQYFGPGTRLTVT.

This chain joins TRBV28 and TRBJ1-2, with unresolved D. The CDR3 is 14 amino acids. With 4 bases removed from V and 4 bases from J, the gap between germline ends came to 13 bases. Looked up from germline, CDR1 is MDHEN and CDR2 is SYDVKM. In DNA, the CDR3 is TGTGCCAGCAGTTCACACACGAACCTCTATGGCTACACCTTC. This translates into CASSSHTNLYGYTF.

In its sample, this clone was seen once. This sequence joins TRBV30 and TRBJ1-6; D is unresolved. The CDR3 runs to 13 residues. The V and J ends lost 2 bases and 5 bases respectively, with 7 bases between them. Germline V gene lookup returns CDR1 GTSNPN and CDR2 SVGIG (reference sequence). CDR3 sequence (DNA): TGTGCCTGGAGTTACAGTCATAATTCACCCCTCCACTTT. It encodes CAWSYSHNSPLHF.

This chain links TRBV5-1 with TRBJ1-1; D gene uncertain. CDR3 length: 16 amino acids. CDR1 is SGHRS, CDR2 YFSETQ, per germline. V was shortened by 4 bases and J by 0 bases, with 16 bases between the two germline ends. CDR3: CASSPLGGFLNTEAFF. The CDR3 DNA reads TGCGCCAGCAGCCCCCTGGGAGGATTCTTGAACACTGAAGCTTTCTTT.

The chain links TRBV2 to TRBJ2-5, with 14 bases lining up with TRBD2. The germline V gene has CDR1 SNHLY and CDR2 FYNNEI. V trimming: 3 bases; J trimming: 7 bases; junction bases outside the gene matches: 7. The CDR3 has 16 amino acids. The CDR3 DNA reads TGTGCCAGCAGTGACGCCGATGGACTAGCGGGAGGGACCCAGTACTTC. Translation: CASSDADGLAGGTQYF.

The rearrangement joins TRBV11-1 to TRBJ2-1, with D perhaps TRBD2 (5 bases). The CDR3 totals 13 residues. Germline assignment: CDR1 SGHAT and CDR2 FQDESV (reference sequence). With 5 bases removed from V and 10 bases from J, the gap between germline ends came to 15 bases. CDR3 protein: CASSLTRSHEQFF. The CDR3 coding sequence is TGTGCCAGCAGCCTTACTAGGAGCCACGAGCAGTTCTTC.

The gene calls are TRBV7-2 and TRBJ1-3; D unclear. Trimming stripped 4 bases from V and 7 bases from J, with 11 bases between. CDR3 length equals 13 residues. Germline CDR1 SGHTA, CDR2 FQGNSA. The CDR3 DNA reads TGTGCCAGCAGCTCATACCTCGGTAACACCATATATTTT. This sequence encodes CASSSYLGNTIYF. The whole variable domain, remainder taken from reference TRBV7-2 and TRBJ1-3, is GAGVSQSPSNKVTEKGKDVELRCDPISGHTALYWYRQSLGQGLEFLIYFQGNSAPDKSGLPSDRFSAERTGGSVSTLTIQRTQQEDSAVYLCASSSYLGNTIYFGEGSWLTVV.

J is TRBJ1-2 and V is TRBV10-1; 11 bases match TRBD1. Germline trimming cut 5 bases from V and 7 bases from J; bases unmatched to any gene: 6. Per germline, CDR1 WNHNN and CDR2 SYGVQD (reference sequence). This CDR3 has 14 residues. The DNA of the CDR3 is TGCGCCAGCAGTCGGGACAGGGGGATGAGTGGCTACACCTTC. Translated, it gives CASSRDRGMSGYTF.

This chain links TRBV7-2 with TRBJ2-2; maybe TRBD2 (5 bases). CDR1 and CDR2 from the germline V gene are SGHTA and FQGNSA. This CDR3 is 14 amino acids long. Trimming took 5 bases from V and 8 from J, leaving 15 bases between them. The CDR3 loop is CASSVRGQRGELFF. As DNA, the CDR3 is TGTGCCAGCAGCGTCCGGGGTCAACGGGGGGAGCTGTTTTTT.

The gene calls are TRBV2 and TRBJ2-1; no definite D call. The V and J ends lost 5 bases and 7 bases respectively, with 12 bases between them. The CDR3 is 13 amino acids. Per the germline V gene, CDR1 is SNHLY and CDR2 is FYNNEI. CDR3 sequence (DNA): TGTGCCAGCAGTTTCGAACTTGCAAATGAGCAGTTCTTC. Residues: CASSFELANEQFF.

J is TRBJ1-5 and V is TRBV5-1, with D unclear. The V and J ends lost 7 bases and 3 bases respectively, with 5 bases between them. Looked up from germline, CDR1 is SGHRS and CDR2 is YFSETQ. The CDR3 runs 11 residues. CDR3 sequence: CASGPNQPQHF. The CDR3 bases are TGCGCCAGCGGGCCCAATCAGCCCCAGCATTTT.

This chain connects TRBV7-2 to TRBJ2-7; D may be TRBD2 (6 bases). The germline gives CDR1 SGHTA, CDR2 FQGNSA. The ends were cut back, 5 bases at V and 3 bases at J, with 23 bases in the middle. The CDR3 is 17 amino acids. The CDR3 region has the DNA TGTGCCAGCAGCCTAGGGGCCCTCCTAGCGTTAGGCTACGAGCAGTACTTC. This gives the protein CASSLGALLALGYEQYF.

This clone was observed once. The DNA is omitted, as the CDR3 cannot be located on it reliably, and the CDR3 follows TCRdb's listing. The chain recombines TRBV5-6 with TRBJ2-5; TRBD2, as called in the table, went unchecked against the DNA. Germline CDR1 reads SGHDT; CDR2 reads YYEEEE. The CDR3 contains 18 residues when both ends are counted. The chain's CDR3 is CASSLFGPGYGGKETQYF.

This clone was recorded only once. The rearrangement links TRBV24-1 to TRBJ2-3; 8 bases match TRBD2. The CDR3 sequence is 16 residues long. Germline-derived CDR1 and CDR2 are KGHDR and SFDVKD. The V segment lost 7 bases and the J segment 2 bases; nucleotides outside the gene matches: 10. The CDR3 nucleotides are TGTGCCACCAGCGGCAGTAGCGGGGCCTTCACAGATACGCAGTATTTT. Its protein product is CATSGSSGAFTDTQYF.

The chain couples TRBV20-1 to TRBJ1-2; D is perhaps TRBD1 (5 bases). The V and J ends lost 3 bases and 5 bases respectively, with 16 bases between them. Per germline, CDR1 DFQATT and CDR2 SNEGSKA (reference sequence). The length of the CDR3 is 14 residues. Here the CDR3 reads CSASSGSQGYGYTF. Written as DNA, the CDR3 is TGCAGTGCTAGTTCAGGATCCCAGGGATATGGCTACACCTTC.

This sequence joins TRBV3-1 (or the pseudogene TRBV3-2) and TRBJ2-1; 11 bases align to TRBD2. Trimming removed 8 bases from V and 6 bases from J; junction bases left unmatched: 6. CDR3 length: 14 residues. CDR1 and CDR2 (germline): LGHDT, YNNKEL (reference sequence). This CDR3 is CASLGTSGSNEQFF. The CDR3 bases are TGTGCCAGCCTAGGGACTAGCGGCTCCAATGAGCAGTTCTTC.

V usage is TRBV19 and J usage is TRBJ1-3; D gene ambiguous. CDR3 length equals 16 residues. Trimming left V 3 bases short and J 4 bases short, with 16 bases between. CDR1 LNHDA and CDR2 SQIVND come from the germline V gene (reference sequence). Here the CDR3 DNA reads TGTGCCAGTAGTATCTCTAGGTCCGGTCCCGGAAACACCATATATTTT. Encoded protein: CASSISRSGPGNTIYF.

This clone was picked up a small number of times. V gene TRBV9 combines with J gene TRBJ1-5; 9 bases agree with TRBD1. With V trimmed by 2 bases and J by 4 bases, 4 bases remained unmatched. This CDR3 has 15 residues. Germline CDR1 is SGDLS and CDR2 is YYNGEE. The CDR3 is CASSVSGTGNQPQHF. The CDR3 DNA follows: TGTGCCAGCAGCGTCTCCGGGACAGGGAATCAGCCCCAGCATTTT.

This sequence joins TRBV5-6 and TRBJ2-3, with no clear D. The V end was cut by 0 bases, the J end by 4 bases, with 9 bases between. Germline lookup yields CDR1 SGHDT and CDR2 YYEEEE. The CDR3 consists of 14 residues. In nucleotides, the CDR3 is TGTGCCAGCAGCTTGGGAGGTGGAGCAGATACGCAGTATTTT. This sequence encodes CASSLGGGADTQYF. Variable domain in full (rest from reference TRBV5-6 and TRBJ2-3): DAGVTQSPTHLIKTRGQQVTLRCSPKSGHDTVSWYQQALGQGPQFIFQYYEEEERQRGNFPDRFSGHQFPNYSSELNVNALLLGDSALYLCASSLGGGADTQYFGPGTRLTVL.

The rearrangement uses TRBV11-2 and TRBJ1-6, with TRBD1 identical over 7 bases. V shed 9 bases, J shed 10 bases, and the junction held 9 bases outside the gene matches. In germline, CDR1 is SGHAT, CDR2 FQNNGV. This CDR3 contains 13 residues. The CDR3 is CASGGQGGSPLHF. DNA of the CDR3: TGTGCCAGTGGGGGTCAGGGGGGATCACCCCTCCACTTT.

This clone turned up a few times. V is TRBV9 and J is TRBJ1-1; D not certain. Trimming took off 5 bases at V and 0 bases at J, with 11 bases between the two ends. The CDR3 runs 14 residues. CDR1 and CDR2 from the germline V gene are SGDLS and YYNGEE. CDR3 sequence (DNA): TGTGCCAGCAGAGAGGGCGCATTGAACACTGAAGCTTTCTTT. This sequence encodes CASREGALNTEAFF.

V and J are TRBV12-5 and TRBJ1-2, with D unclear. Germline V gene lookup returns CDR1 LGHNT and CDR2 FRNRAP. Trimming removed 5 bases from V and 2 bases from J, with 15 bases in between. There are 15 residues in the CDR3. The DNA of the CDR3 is TGTGCTAGTGGTAACGACGGTGGCGGGAACTATGGCTACACCTTC. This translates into CASGNDGGGNYGYTF.

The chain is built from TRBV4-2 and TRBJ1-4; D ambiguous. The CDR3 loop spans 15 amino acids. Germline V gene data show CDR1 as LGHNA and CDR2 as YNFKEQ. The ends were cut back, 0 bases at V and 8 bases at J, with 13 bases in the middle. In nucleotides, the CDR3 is TGTGCCAGCAGCCAAGATTTTATGTATTCGGAAAAACTGTTTTTT. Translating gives CASSQDFMYSEKLFF.